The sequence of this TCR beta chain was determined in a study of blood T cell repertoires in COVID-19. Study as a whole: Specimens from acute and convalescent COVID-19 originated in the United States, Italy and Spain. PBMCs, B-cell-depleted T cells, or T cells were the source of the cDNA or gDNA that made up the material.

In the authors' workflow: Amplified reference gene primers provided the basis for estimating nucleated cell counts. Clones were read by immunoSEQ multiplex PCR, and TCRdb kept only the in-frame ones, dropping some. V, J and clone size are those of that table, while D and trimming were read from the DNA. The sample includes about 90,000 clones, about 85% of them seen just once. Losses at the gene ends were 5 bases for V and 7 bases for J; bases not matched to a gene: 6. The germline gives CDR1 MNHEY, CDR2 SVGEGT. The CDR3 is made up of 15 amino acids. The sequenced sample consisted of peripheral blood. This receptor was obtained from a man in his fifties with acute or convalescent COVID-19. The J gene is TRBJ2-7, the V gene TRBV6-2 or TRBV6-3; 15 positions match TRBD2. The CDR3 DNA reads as TGTGCCAGCAGTCAGTGGACTAGCGGGAGGGAGGAGCAGTACTTC. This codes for CASSQWTSGREEQYF.